This is a list of T cell receptor beta chains from one sample in a study of a mutant IDH1 vaccine in newly diagnosed glioma. Their specific antigens are unknown. Only in-frame clones appear in the TCRdb table, and some are missing; sequencing was by immunoSEQ multiplex PCR. This sample has tens of thousands of clones; less than 90% occur once, and the top ten carry more than 3%. The specimen comprised PBMCs, sampled from a glioma patient whose treatment included an IDH1 peptide vaccine. The receptors were sampled from a man aged 25 to 40 with glioma. CDR3s include the opening cysteine and the closing phenylalanine or tryptophan. Each record gives: J gene, clone size, V gene, D gene, CDR3 protein, CDR3 DNA. D genes are given only for firm matches. Not all rows give a size; the values are once, few, many and, for expanded clones, a class.

TRBJ1-1 | . | TRBV19 | . | CASSRSKRWNTEAFF | TGTGCCAGTAGTAGGAGTAAAAGATGGAACACTGAAGCTTTCTTT
TRBJ2-2 | . | TRBV14 | . | CASSGQISNTGELFF | TGTGCCAGCAGCGGGCAAATCAGTAACACCGGGGAGCTGTTTTTT
TRBJ2-7 | . | TRBV5-6 | TRBD1 | CASTRTGLSRGEQYF | TGTGCCAGCACGCGGACAGGCCTTTCTCGGGGAGAGCAGTACTTC
TRBJ1-3 | . | TRBV6-5 | . | CASRGTGDSGNTIYF | TGTGCCAGCAGGGGTACAGGTGACTCTGGAAACACCATATATTTT
TRBJ2-4 | . | TRBV19 | TRBD2 | CASSRIPGTSGANIQYF | TGTGCCAGTAGTAGGATACCCGGGACTAGCGGTGCGAACATTCAGTACTTC
TRBJ1-1 | . | TRBV13 | . | CASSRTEAFF | TGTGCCAGCAGTAGGACTGAAGCTTTCTTT
TRBJ2-7 | . | TRBV5-6 | TRBD1 | CASSSHSTGVFDYEQYF | TGTGCCAGCAGCTCCCACTCCACAGGGGTCTTTGACTACGAGCAGTACTTC
TRBJ1-2 | . | TRBV18 | TRBD1 | CASSPTGDRAGYTF | TGTGCCAGCTCACCCACCGGGGACAGGGCTGGCTACACCTTC
TRBJ1-3 | once | TRBV9 | . | CASSVEAGNGLTGNTIYF | TGTGCCAGCAGCGTAGAAGCAGGGAACGGTCTCACGGGAAACACCATATATTTT
TRBJ2-7 | few | TRBV28 | . | CAIQTTDSLPEQYF | TGTGCCATCCAAACTACCGATAGTCTCCCCGAGCAGTACTTC
TRBJ2-7 | once | TRBV10-2 | TRBD1 | CASLGTGPYEQYF | TGCGCCAGCTTGGGGACAGGGCCCTACGAGCAGTACTTC
TRBJ2-7 | . | TRBV27 | . | CASSPLGAEQYF | TGTGCCAGCAGTCCTCTAGGGGCCGAGCAGTACTTC
TRBJ1-1 | . | TRBV14 | . | CASSQAMNTEAFF | TGTGCCAGCAGCCAAGCCATGAACACTGAAGCTTTCTTT
TRBJ1-5 | few | TRBV7-9 | TRBD1 | CASSLGTGAQPQHF | TGTGCCAGCAGCTTAGGGACAGGGGCTCAGCCCCAGCATTTT
TRBJ1-2 | . | TRBV4-1 | . | CASSQVGGGYSYTF | TGCGCCAGCAGCCAAGTCGGGGGAGGGTACAGCTACACCTTC
TRBJ1-1 | few | TRBV2 | TRBD1 | CASRPGQGIFRAFF | TGTGCCAGCAGACCGGGACAGGGGATTTTTCGGGCTTTCTTT
TRBJ2-5 | . | TRBV9 | TRBD2 | CASSVAGGSQETQYF | TGTGCCAGCAGCGTAGCGGGGGGGTCACAAGAGACCCAGTACTTC
TRBJ2-5 | . | TRBV6-6 | TRBD2 | CASSQLGLAETQYF | TGTGCCAGCAGTCAACTCGGACTAGCGGAGACCCAGTACTTC
TRBJ1-4 | . | TRBV4-1 | . | CASSQDENRNEKLFF | TGCGCCAGCAGCCAGGATGAAAACAGGAATGAAAAACTGTTTTTT
TRBJ2-2 | . | TRBV10-1 | TRBD1 | CASSRDSSNTGELFF | TGCGCCAGCAGCCGGGACAGCTCGAACACCGGGGAGCTGTTTTTT
TRBJ2-7 | once | TRBV14 | . | CASSHGDTYEQYF | TGTGCCAGCAGCCATGGGGACACCTACGAGCAGTACTTC
TRBJ2-2 | . | TRBV12-5 | . | CASGLVQGGPGELFF | TGTGCTAGTGGTTTGGTTCAAGGGGGTCCCGGGGAGCTGTTTTTT
TRBJ2-7 | . | TRBV2 | . | CASSVGPYEQYF | TGTGCCAGCAGTGTTGGACCCTACGAGCAGTACTTC
TRBJ2-7 | . | TRBV15 | . | CATSRDFSYEQYF | TGTGCCACCAGCAGAGACTTCTCCTACGAGCAGTACTTC
TRBJ1-1 | . | TRBV4-2 | . | CASSQDWSPPIATEAFF | TGTGCCAGCAGCCAAGATTGGAGCCCCCCCATCGCCACTGAAGCTTTCTTT
TRBJ1-1 | few | TRBV9 | . | CAGSGEGGSTEAFF | TGTGCCGGGAGCGGGGAAGGAGGTTCCACTGAAGCTTTCTTT
TRBJ2-7 | . | TRBV9 | . | CASSSSGGPYEQYF | TGTGCCAGCAGCTCTAGTGGGGGCCCCTACGAGCAGTACTTC
TRBJ1-6 | . | TRBV19 | TRBD1 | CASSIGQGANSPLHF | TGTGCCAGTAGTATAGGACAGGGGGCGAATTCACCCCTCCACTTT
TRBJ2-7 | . | TRBV10-1 | TRBD1 | CASQDRGEQYF | TGCGCCAGCCAAGACAGGGGCGAGCAGTACTTC
TRBJ1-1 | once | TRBV6-1 | . | CASTPGWSLNTEAFF | TGTGCCAGCACTCCGGGGTGGAGCCTGAACACTGAAGCTTTCTTT
TRBJ2-3 | . | TRBV19 | TRBD1 | CASGQGGLRTDTQYF | TGTGCCAGTGGACAGGGGGGTTTGAGGACAGATACGCAGTATTTT
TRBJ1-5 | . | TRBV16 | TRBD1 | CASSQTTGVDGSQPQHF | TGTGCCAGCAGCCAGACGACAGGGGTGGATGGAAGTCAGCCCCAGCATTTT
TRBJ2-2 | medium-sized | TRBV25-1 | . | CASSEYRDTGELFF | TGTGCCAGCAGTGAATACAGGGACACCGGGGAGCTGTTTTTT
TRBJ1-1 | few | TRBV5-5 | . | CASSLGLSMNTEAFF | TGTGCCAGCAGCCTCGGACTCTCTATGAACACTGAAGCTTTCTTT
TRBJ2-1 | . | TRBV5-6 | . | CASSFGSWGFEQFF | TGTGCCAGCAGCTTTGGGAGTTGGGGATTTGAGCAGTTCTTC
TRBJ2-1 | . | TRBV10-3 | . | CAIRPSDRGDEQFF | TGTGCCATCAGACCTTCTGATCGGGGCGATGAGCAGTTCTTC
TRBJ1-3 | . | TRBV30 | . | CAWRDPGYSGNTIYF | TGTGCCTGGAGGGACCCGGGGTACTCTGGAAACACCATATATTTT
TRBJ2-5 | . | TRBV5-1 | . | CASSLGIKETQYF | TGCGCCAGCAGCTTGGGGATCAAGGAGACCCAGTACTTC
TRBJ2-2 | . | TRBV15 | . | CATSRDWVNTGELFF | TGTGCCACCAGCAGAGACTGGGTGAACACCGGGGAGCTGTTTTTT
TRBJ2-3 | . | TRBV19 | . | CASSIRAWGTDTQYF | TGTGCCAGTAGTATCAGGGCTTGGGGCACAGATACGCAGTATTTT
TRBJ2-7 | . | TRBV11-1 | TRBD1 | CASSPRDRAYEQYF | TGTGCCAGCAGCCCGCGGGACAGGGCCTACGAGCAGTACTTC
TRBJ1-2 | once | TRBV6-1 | TRBD1 | CASTLTRGDDGGYTF | TGTGCCAGCACCCTCACCAGGGGGGATGATGGTGGCTACACCTTC
TRBJ2-7 | . | TRBV30 | TRBD1 | CAWSSPGTASYEQYF | TGTGCCTGGAGTTCCCCCGGGACAGCCTCCTACGAGCAGTACTTC
TRBJ2-5 | once | TRBV10-1 | TRBD2 | CASSDGLAGIQETQYF | TGCGCCAGCAGTGACGGACTAGCGGGGATACAAGAGACCCAGTACTTC
TRBJ2-3 | once | TRBV5-1 | . | CAGKLDSSTDTQYF | TGCGCCGGAAAACTAGATTCTAGCACAGATACGCAGTATTTT